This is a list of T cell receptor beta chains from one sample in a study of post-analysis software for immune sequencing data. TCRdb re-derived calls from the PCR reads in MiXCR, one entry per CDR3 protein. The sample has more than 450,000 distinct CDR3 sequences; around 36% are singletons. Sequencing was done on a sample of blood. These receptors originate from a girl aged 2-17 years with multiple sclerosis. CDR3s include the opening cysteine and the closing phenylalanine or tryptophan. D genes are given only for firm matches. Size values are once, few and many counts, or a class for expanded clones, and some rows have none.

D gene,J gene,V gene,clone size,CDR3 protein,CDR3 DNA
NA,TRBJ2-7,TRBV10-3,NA,CAISESSIRDTYEQYF,TGTGCCATCAGTGAGTCGAGCATTCGGGACACCTACGAGCAGTACTTC
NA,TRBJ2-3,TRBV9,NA,CASSPTGHPTDTQYF,TGTGCCAGCAGCCCCACGGGACACCCCACAGATACGCAGTATTTT
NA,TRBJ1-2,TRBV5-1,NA,CASSQGHEDGYTF,TGCGCCAGCAGCCAGGGACATGAGGATGGCTACACCTTC
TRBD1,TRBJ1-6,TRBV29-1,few,CSVGDRVGSPLHF,TGCAGCGTTGGGGACAGGGTGGGCTCACCCCTCCACTTT
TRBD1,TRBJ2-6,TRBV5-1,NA,CASSLEGTGKSSGANVLTF,TGCGCCAGCAGCTTGGAAGGGACAGGGAAGAGCTCTGGGGCCAACGTCCTGACTTTC
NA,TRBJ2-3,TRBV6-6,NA,CASTSQGGTDTQYF,TGTGCCAGCACATCACAGGGCGGCACAGATACGCAGTATTTT
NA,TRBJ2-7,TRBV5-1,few,CASSLEPSFYEQYF,TGCGCCAGCAGCTTGGAACCCAGCTTCTACGAGCAGTACTTC
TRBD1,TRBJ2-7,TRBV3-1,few,CASSQDKGQGAYEQYF,TGTGCCAGCAGCCAAGATAAGGGACAGGGGGCCTACGAGCAGTACTTC
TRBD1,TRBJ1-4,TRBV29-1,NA,CSVAPQGTNEKLFF,TGCAGCGTTGCACCACAGGGGACTAATGAAAAACTGTTTTTT
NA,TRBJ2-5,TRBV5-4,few,CASSPRLAYQETQYF,TGTGCCAGCAGCCCTAGATTGGCGTATCAAGAGACCCAGTACTTC
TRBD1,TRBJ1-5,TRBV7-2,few,CASSLYSRQGRPNQPQHF,TGTGCCAGCAGCTTATATAGTCGACAGGGGCGACCCAATCAGCCCCAGCATTTT
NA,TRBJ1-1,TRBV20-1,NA,CSASEVSWGTEAFF,TGCAGTGCTTCGGAGGTTTCGTGGGGCACTGAAGCTTTCTTT
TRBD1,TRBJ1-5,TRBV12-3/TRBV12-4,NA,CASSLQAGGRSNQPQHF,TGTGCCAGCAGTTTACAGGCAGGGGGTAGGAGCAATCAGCCCCAGCATTTT
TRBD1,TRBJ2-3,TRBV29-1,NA,CSVEGRDRGLTDTQYF,TGCAGCGTTGAGGGCAGGGACAGGGGGCTTACAGATACGCAGTATTTT
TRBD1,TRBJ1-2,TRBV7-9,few,CASSLVPTGTGYGYTF,TGTGCCAGCAGCTTAGTCCCGACAGGGACGGGCTATGGCTACACCTTC